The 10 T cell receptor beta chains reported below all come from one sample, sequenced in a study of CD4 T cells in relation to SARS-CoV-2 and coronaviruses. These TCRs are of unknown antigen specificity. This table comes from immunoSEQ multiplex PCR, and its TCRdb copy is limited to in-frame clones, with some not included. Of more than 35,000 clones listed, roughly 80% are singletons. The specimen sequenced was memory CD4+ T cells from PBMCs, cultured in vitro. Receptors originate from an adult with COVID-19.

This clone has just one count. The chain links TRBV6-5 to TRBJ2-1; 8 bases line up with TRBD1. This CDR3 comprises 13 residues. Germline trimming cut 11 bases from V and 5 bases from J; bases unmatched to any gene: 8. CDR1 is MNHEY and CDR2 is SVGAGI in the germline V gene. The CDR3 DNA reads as TGTGCCGGACGGGGACAGGACCACAATGAGCAGTTCTTC. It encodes CAGRGQDHNEQFF.

Written as DNA, the CDR3 is TGCGCCAGCAGCCCGGGACAGGGATGGGCAGATACGCAGTATTTT. It codes for CASSPGQGWADTQYF. V usage is TRBV5-1 and J usage is TRBJ2-3, with 9 bases aligning to TRBD1. CDR1 is SGHRS, CDR2 YFSETQ, per germline. After removal of 4 bases from V and 4 bases from J, the junction contained 7 bases not matched to a gene. CDR3 length equals 15 residues. Using reference TRBV5-1 and TRBJ2-3 for the parts outside the CDR3, the full variable domain is KAGVTQTPRYLIKTRGQQVTLSCSPISGHRSVSWYQQTPGQGLQFLFEYFSETQRNKGNFPGRFSGRQFSNSRSEMNVSTLELGDSALYLCASSPGQGWADTQYFGPGTRLTVL.

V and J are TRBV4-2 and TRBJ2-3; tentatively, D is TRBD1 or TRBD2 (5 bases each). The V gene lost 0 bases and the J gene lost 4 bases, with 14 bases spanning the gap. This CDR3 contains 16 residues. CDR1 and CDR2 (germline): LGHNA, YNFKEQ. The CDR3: CASSQDEGQGADTQYF. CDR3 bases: TGTGCCAGCAGCCAAGATGAGGGCCAGGGCGCAGATACGCAGTATTTT.

The chain's CDR3 is CASSHRTSGSSDEQYF. CDR3 DNA: TGTGCCAGTAGTCATAGGACTAGCGGGAGTAGCGACGAGCAGTACTTC. The J gene is TRBJ2-7, the V gene TRBV19; 13 bases match TRBD2. From germline, CDR1 is LNHDA and CDR2 SQIVND (reference sequence). V lost 5 bases and J lost 5; bases outside the gene matches: 9. The CDR3 extends over 16 amino acids.

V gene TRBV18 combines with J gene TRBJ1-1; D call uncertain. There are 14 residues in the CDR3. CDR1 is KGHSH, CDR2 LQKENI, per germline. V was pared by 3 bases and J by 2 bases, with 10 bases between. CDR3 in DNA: TGTGCCAGCTCACCCCAACATTCCAACACTGAAGCTTTCTTT. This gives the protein CASSPQHSNTEAFF.

This chain's CDR3 is CASSQDRKETQYF. The DNA of the CDR3 is TGCGCCAGCAGCCAAGATAGGAAGGAGACCCAGTACTTC. V gene TRBV4-3 combines with J gene TRBJ2-5; no definite D call. From germline, CDR1 is LGHNA and CDR2 YSLEER. The CDR3 consists of 13 residues. V lost 0 bases, J lost 5 bases, and 7 bases lay in between.

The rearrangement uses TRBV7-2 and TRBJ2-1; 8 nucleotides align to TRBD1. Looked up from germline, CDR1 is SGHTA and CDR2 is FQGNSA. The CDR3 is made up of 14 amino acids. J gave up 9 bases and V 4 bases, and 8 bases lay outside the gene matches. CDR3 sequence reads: CASSSGQGLGEQFF. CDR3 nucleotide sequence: TGTGCCAGCAGCTCTGGACAGGGATTGGGTGAGCAGTTCTTC.

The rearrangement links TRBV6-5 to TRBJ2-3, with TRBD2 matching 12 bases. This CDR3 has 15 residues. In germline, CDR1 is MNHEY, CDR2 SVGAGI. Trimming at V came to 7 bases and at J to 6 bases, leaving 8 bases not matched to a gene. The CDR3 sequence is CASTRLAGEGDTQYF. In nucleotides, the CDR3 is TGTGCCAGCACCAGACTAGCGGGAGAGGGCGATACGCAGTATTTT.

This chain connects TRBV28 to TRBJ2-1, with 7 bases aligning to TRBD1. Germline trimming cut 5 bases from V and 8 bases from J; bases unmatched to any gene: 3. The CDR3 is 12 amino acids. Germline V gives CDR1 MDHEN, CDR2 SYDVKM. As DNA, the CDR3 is TGTGCCAGCAGTCGACAGGGCCATGAGCAGTTCTTC. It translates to CASSRQGHEQFF.

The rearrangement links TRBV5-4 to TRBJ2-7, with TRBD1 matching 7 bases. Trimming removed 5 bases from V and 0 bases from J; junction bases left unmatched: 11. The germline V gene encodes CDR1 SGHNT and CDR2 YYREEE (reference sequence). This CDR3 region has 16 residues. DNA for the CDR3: TGTGCCAGCAGTAATGGGATAGGGGGCCGCTCCTACGAGCAGTACTTC. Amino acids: CASSNGIGGRSYEQYF.